This TCR beta chain was sequenced for a study of blood T cell repertoires in COVID-19. Study-wide background: Sites across the United States, Italy and Spain contributed samples from acute and convalescent COVID-19. In each case, the material was cDNA or gDNA derived from T cells, B-cell-depleted T cells, or PBMCs.

The germline V gene encodes CDR1 MNHEY and CDR2 SVGAGI. With 5 bases removed from V and 5 bases from J, the gap between germline ends came to 6 bases. This CDR3 spans 12 amino acids. In the source study's methods: Amplified reference gene primers provided the basis for estimating nucleated cell counts. Sequencing used immunoSEQ multiplex PCR; TCRdb keeps in-frame clones, though not all of them. The DNA was the basis for D and trimming; V, J and clone size are from that table. The sample has about 180,000 clones, roughly 81% seen once; the top ten hold 10% to 15%. Recruited during active infection, patients (from Seattle) were subsequently followed longitudinally.

This TCR came from a woman of 80 years or more with COVID-19, enrolled during active disease. The gene calls are TRBV6-5 and TRBJ2-2, with D perhaps matching TRBD1 (6 bases). Source material: peripheral blood. Here the CDR3 reads CASSTGTGELFF. CDR3 sequence (DNA): TGTGCCAGCAGTACAGGGACCGGGGAGCTGTTTTTT.